This is a list of T cell receptor beta chains from one sample in a study of post-analysis software for immune sequencing data. MiXCR was run by TCRdb on the PCR reads, yielding one entry per CDR3 protein. The sample shows about 800,000 distinct CDR3 sequences, roughly 30% of them seen only once. The sequenced material came from blood. These receptors came from a girl aged 5-17 years with multiple sclerosis. CDR3s include the opening cysteine and the closing phenylalanine or tryptophan. A D gene is named only where the DNA matches it firmly. A clone size is listed for some rows: how often the clone was seen (once, few, many), or a class if it is expanded.

d_call,v_call,clone_size,j_call,cdr3_aa,cdr3_nt
-,TRBV27,once,TRBJ2-3,CASSLLLTDTQYF,TGTGCCAGCAGCCTATTGCTCACAGATACGCAGTATTTT
-,TRBV28,-,TRBJ1-2,CASSPRRAGYGYTF,TGTGCCAGCAGTCCGCGTCGGGCAGGCTATGGCTACACCTTC
-,TRBV6-4,-,TRBJ2-3,CASSAERYADTQYF,TGTGCCAGCAGTGCCGAGCGATATGCAGATACGCAGTATTTT
-,TRBV9,-,TRBJ1-2,CASSVGSSGYTF,TGTGCCAGCAGCGTAGGGTCGAGTGGCTACACCTTC
-,TRBV6-2/TRBV6-3,-,TRBJ2-7,CASSYVQTPNGREQYF,TGTGCCAGCAGTTACGTGCAGACTCCAAATGGACGGGAGCAGTACTTC
-,TRBV20-1,few,TRBJ2-5,CSANPWGIQETQYF,TGCAGTGCTAACCCTTGGGGGATACAAGAGACCCAGTACTTC
TRBD2,TRBV20-1,many,TRBJ2-5,CSAPGTSKETQYF,TGCAGTGCGCCCGGGACTAGTAAAGAGACCCAGTACTTC
TRBD1,TRBV7-4,few,TRBJ1-2,CASSSQRGGGYTF,TGTGCCAGCAGCTCCCAGCGAGGGGGCGGCTACACCTTC
-,TRBV6-5,few,TRBJ1-6,CASKKRSSPLHF,TGTGCCAGCAAAAAGAGAAGCTCACCCCTCCACTTT
TRBD1,TRBV29-1,few,TRBJ1-2,CSVGAGGDLSYGYTF,TGCAGCGTTGGGGCAGGGGGCGATCTGTCCTATGGCTACACCTTC
TRBD2,TRBV20-1,few,TRBJ2-7,CSAREIAGVTYEQYF,TGCAGTGCTAGAGAAATAGCGGGAGTCACCTACGAGCAGTACTTC
-,TRBV20-1,few,TRBJ2-2,CSARDLGPLDTGELFF,TGCAGTGCTAGAGATCTGGGACCCTTGGACACCGGGGAGCTGTTTTTT
-,TRBV28,few,TRBJ2-3,CASSSAGRTDTQYF,TGTGCCAGCAGTTCTGCGGGACGCACAGATACGCAGTATTTT
-,TRBV5-5,few,TRBJ1-2,CASSFFGGETADYTF,TGTGCCAGCAGCTTTTTCGGGGGTGAAACGGCTGACTACACCTTC
-,TRBV11-2,few,TRBJ2-3,CASSPHVDTQYF,TGTGCCAGCAGCCCCCACGTAGATACGCAGTATTTT
-,TRBV27,-,TRBJ2-3,CADSIRESTDTQYF,TGTGCCGACAGTATCCGGGAGAGCACAGATACGCAGTATTTT
-,TRBV20-1,few,TRBJ2-7,CSARIGEWGEQYF,TGCAGTGCTAGAATAGGGGAATGGGGCGAGCAGTACTTC
-,TRBV7-8,few,TRBJ1-1,CASSLDEYTEAFF,TGTGCCAGCAGCTTAGACGAGTACACTGAAGCTTTCTTT
-,TRBV5-1,many,TRBJ2-3,CASSLAGISTDTQYF,TGCGCCAGCAGCTTGGCTGGGATAAGCACAGATACGCAGTATTTT
-,TRBV12-1,few,TRBJ1-5,CASSCDSRNQPQHF,TGTGCCAGCAGCTGTGACAGTCGGAATCAGCCCCAGCATTTT
TRBD2,TRBV6-1,-,TRBJ2-2,CASRATSAGELFF,TGTGCCAGCAGGGCTACTAGCGCCGGGGAGCTGTTTTTT
-,TRBV29-1,few,TRBJ2-1,CSVGRRGFYNEQFF,TGCAGCGTTGGTCGCAGGGGTTTCTACAATGAGCAGTTCTTC
-,TRBV4-1,-,TRBJ2-3,CASSQESDSTDTQYF,TGCGCCAGCAGCCAGGAATCGGACAGCACAGATACGCAGTATTTT
-,TRBV19,-,TRBJ2-1,CASSIVTGRGSYNEQFF,TGTGCCAGTAGTATCGTTACTGGCAGGGGCTCCTACAATGAGCAGTTCTTC
-,TRBV12-3/TRBV12-4,-,TRBJ2-1,CASSARRPKGVEQFF,TGTGCCAGCAGTGCCCGGCGGCCTAAGGGAGTGGAGCAGTTCTTC
-,TRBV12-3/TRBV12-4,once,TRBJ2-2,CASGTGELFF,TGTGCCAGCGGCACCGGGGAGCTGTTTTTT
TRBD1,TRBV6-1,few,TRBJ2-1,CASSLPGQANEQFF,TGTGCCAGCAGTCTCCCGGGACAGGCGAATGAGCAGTTCTTC
-,TRBV6-1,few,TRBJ2-3,CASTARSPDTQYF,TGTGCCAGCACCGCTCGGTCTCCAGATACGCAGTATTTT
-,TRBV7-2,few,TRBJ1-4,CASSLAPGRNEKLFF,TGTGCCAGCAGCTTAGCCCCAGGAAGGAATGAAAAACTGTTTTTT
-,TRBV4-1,-,TRBJ1-2,CASSQDPNNYGYTF,TGCGCCAGCAGCCAAGATCCGAACAACTATGGCTACACCTTC
-,TRBV12-3/TRBV12-4,-,TRBJ2-2,CASREQGPTGELFF,TGTGCCAGCAGAGAACAGGGTCCCACCGGGGAGCTGTTTTTT
-,TRBV4-1,-,TRBJ2-5,CASSQEAVQETQYF,TGCGCCAGCAGCCAAGAGGCCGTCCAAGAGACCCAGTACTTC
-,TRBV6-2/TRBV6-3,many,TRBJ2-1,CASSYSFNEQFF,TGTGCCAGCAGTTACTCGTTCAATGAGCAGTTCTTC
-,TRBV7-2,once,TRBJ2-3,CASSQKGSDTQYF,TGTGCCAGCAGCCAAAAAGGGTCGGATACGCAGTATTTT
-,TRBV3-1,-,TRBJ2-5,CASSQGVKTQYF,TGTGCCAGCAGCCAAGGCGTGAAGACCCAGTACTTC
TRBD1,TRBV4-3,-,TRBJ2-7,CASSQEAPGTGVTYEQYF,TGCGCCAGCAGCCAAGAAGCGCCCGGGACAGGGGTCACCTACGAGCAGTACTTC
-,TRBV27,few,TRBJ2-7,CASTPGDTAYEQYF,TGTGCCAGCACCCCCGGGGACACCGCCTACGAGCAGTACTTC
TRBD1,TRBV10-3,-,TRBJ2-6,CAISPKQGAGANVLTF,TGTGCCATCAGCCCTAAACAGGGGGCTGGGGCCAACGTCCTGACTTTC
TRBD2,TRBV7-9,-,TRBJ2-3,CASSLESGGAGDTQYF,TGTGCCAGCAGCTTGGAAAGCGGGGGGGCCGGAGATACGCAGTATTTT
-,TRBV20-1,-,TRBJ2-7,CSAEKTTYEQYF,TGCAGTGCCGAAAAAACTACCTACGAGCAGTACTTC
TRBD1,TRBV6-1,few,TRBJ1-2,CASSRDRVFRDYGYTF,TGTGCCAGCAGTCGGGACAGGGTATTTCGCGACTATGGCTACACCTTC
-,TRBV10-3,many,TRBJ2-7,CAISDSSYEQYF,TGTGCCATCAGTGACAGCTCCTACGAGCAGTACTTC
TRBD2,TRBV27,few,TRBJ2-3,CASRIAGGRPDTQYF,TGTGCCAGCAGGATAGCGGGAGGGAGGCCGGATACGCAGTATTTT
TRBD1,TRBV29-1,few,TRBJ1-2,CSVGQANYGYTF,TGCAGCGTGGGACAGGCTAACTATGGCTACACCTTC
-,TRBV6-1,many,TRBJ2-5,CASSVRTGETQYF,TGTGCCAGCAGTGTACGTACCGGGGAGACCCAGTACTTC